The sequence of this T cell receptor (beta chain) was determined in a study of blood T cell repertoires in COVID-19. Study-level background: PBMCs, B-cell-depleted T cells, or T cells were the source of the cDNA or gDNA that made up the material.

Cohorts were based on clinical histories the participants reported. The CDR3 loop spans 16 amino acids. V lost 5 bases to trimming and J lost 4 bases; unmatched junction nucleotides: 9. The germline CDR1 and CDR2 sequences are LNHDA and SQIVND (reference sequence). This table comes from immunoSEQ multiplex PCR, and its TCRdb copy is limited to in-frame clones, with some not included. Here the sample spans 270,000 or so clones, about nine tenths being singletons. This clone was seen just once. The sequence was collected from a woman younger than 30 who had recovered from COVID-19. The source material was PBMCs or T cells enriched from blood (not recorded which). The rearrangement uses TRBV19 and TRBJ1-1, with 11 bases fitting TRBD1. CDR3 sequence reads: CASSLGQGASRTEAFF. The CDR3 coding sequence is TGTGCCAGTAGTCTAGGACAGGGGGCAAGCCGCACTGAAGCTTTCTTT.